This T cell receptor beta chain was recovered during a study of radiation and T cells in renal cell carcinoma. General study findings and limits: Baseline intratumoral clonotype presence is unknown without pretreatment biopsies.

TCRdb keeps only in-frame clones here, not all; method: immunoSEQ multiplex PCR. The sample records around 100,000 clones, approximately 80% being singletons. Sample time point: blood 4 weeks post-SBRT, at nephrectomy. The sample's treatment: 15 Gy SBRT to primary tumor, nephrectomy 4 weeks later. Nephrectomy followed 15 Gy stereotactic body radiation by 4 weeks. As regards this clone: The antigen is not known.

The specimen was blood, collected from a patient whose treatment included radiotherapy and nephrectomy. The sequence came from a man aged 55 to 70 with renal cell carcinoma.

CDR3 bases: TGTGCCACCAGCAGAGAACCAACTAGCGTAGCGGCACGAGATACGCAGTATTTT. Translation gives CATSREPTSVAARDTQYF. This chain joins TRBV15 and TRBJ2-3, with 7 bases that match TRBD2. The germline V gene has CDR1 LNHNV and CDR2 YYDKDF (reference sequence). The CDR3 runs 18 residues. The J segment lost 5 bases and the V segment lost 0 bases, leaving 14 bases of the junction unmatched.